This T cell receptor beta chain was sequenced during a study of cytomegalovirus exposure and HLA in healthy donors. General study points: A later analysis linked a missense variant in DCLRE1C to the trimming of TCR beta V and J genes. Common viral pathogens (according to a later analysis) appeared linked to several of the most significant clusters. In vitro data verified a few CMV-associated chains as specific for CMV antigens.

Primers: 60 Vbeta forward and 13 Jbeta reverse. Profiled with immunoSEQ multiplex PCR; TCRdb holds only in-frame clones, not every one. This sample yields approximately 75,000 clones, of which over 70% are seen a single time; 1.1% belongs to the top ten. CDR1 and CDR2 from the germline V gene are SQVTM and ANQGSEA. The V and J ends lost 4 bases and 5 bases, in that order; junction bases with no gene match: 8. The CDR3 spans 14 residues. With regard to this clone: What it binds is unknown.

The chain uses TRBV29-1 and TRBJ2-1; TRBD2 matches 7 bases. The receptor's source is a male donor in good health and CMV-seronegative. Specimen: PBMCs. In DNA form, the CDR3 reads TGCAGCGTTGCTCGTTTTGGGGGGGACAATGAGCAGTTCTTC. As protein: CSVARFGGDNEQFF.